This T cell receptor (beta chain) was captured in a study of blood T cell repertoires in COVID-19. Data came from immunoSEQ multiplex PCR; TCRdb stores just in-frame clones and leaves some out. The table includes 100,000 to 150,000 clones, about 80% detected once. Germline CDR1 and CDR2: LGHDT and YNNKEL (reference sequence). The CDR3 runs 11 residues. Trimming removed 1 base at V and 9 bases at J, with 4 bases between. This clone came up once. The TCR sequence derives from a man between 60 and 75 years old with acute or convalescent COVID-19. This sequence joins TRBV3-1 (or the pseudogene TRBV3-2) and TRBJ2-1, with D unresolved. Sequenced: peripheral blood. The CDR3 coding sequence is TGTGCCAGCAGCCAAGCATTTGAGCAGTTCTTC. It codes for CASSQAFEQFF.